This section outlines one TCR beta chain sequence together with its context. Its antigen is undetermined. The researchers produced TCR beta cDNA from roughly 500 ng total RNA with a constant-region primer. Amplification in three nested multiplex PCR rounds with slightly modified ARM-PCR gave rise to TCR beta libraries. In TCRdb, the multiplex PCR reads were re-called with MiXCR into one record per CDR3 protein. The table has approximately 320,000 distinct CDR3 sequences, about three fifths seen once; the top ten hold approximately 17%. The sample belongs to a study of tumor-infiltrating lymphocytes in primary liver carcinoma. As for the study in general: Samples returned roughly 3.65 to 7.13 million productive TCRbeta reads, a yield that was similar across tissue types. Study-level results: For tumor-adjacent and tumor-blood pairs, overlap was less than that seen for tumor region pairs.

Out of unsorted whole blood came the blood RNA, and germline DNA was extracted as well. The patients, who had chronic HBV infection, were treatment-naive (untreated). Sequencing was done on a sample of peripheral blood. The TCR originated in a woman in her 30s with primary liver carcinoma and hepatitis B virus infection.

The CDR3 spells CASSPVMGMGSYEQYF. The DNA of the CDR3 is TGTGCCAGCAGCCCAGTCATGGGGATGGGGTCCTACGAGCAGTACTTC. The V gene is TRBV11-2, the J gene TRBJ2-7; unclear D gene. Germline CDR1 and CDR2: SGHAT and FQNNGV. The CDR3 loop spans 16 amino acids. V was pared by 5 bases and J by 1 base, with 18 bases between.